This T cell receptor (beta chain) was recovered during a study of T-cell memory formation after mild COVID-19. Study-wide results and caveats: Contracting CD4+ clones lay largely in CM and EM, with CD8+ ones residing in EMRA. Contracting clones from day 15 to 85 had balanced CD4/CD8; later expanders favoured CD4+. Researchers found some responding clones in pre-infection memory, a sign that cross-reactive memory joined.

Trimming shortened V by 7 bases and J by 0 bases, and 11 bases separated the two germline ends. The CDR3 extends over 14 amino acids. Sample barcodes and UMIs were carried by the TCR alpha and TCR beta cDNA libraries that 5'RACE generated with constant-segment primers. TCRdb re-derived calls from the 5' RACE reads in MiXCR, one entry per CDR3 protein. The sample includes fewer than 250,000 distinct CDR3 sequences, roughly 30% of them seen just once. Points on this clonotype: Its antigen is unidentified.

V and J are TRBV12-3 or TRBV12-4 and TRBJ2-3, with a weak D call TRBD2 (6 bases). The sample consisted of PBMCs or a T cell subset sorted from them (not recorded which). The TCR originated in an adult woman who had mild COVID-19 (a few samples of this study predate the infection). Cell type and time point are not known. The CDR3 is CASNSGTSTDTQYF. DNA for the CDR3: TGTGCCAGCAATTCAGGGACTAGCACAGATACGCAGTATTTT.